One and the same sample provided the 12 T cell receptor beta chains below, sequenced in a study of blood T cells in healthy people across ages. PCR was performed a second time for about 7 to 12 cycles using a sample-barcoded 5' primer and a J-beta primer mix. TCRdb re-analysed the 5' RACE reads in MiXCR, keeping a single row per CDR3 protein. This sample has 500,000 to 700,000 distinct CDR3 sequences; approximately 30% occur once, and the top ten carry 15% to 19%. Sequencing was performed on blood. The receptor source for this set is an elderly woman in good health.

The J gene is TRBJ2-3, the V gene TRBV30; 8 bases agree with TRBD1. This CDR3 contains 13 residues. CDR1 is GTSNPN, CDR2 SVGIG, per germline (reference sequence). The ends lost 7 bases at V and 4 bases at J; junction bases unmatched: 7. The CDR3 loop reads CAYQAGGSDTQYF. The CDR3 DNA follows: TGTGCCTACCAGGCAGGGGGCTCAGATACGCAGTATTTT.

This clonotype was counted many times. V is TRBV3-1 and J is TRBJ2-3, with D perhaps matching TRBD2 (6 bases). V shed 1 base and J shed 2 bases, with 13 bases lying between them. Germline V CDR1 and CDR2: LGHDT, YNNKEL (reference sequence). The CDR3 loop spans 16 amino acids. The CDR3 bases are TGTGCCAGCAGCCAAGGCGGGAAGCGGACCACAGATACGCAGTATTTT. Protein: CASSQGGKRTTDTQYF.

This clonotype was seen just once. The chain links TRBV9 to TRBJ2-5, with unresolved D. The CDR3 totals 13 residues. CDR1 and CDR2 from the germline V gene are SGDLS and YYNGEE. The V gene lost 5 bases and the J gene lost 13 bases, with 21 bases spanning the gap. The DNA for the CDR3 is TGTGCCAGCAGTTTAAGGTTTGGGGATGAGCGGTACTTC. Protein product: CASSLRFGDERYF.

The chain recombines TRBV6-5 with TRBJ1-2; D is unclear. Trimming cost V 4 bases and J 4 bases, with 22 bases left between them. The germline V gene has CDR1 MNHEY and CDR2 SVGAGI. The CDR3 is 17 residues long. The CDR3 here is CASSSLAGEGRAYGYTF. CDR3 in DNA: TGTGCCAGCAGTTCTTTGGCTGGTGAAGGAAGAGCCTATGGCTACACCTTC.

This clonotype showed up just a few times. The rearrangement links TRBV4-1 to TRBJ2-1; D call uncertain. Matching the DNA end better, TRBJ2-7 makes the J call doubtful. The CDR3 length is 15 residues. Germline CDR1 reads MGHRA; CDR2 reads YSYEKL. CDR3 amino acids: CASSLAESPYNEQYF. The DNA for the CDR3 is TGCGCCAGCAGCCTGGCAGAATCACCCTACAATGAGCAGTACTTC.

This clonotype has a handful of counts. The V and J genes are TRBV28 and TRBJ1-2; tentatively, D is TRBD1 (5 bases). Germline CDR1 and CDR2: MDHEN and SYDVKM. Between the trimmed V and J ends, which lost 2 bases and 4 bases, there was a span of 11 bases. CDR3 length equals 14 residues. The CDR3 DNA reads TGTGCCAGCAGTTTAGGGGATGGGGGCTATGGCTACACCTTC. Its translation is CASSLGDGGYGYTF.

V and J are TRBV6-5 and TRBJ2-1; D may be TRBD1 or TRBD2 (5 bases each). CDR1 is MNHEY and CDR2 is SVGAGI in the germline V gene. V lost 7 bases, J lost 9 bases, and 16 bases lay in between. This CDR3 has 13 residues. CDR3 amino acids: CASTRGQEGEQFF. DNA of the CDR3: TGTGCCAGCACTCGGGGCCAAGAGGGTGAGCAGTTCTTC.

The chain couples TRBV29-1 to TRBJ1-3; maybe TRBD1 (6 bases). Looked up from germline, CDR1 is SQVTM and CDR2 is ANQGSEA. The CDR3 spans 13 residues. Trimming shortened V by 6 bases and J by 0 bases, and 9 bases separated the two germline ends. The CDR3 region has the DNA TGCAGCGTCGGACAGACCTCTGGAAACACCATATATTTT. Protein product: CSVGQTSGNTIYF.

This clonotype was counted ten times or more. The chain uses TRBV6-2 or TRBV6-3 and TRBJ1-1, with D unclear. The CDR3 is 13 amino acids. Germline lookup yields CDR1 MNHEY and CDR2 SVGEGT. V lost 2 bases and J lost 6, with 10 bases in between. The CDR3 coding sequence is TGTGCCAGCAGTTACCCGGCCTGGCCTGAAGCTTTCTTT. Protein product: CASSYPAWPEAFF.

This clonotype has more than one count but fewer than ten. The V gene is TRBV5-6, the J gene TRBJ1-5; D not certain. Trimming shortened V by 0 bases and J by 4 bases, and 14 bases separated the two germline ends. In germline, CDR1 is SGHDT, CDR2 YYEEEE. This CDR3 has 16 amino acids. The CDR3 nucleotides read TGTGCCAGCAGCTTGGCGAGCGGTTATAGTAATCAGCCCCAGCATTTT. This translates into CASSLASGYSNQPQHF.

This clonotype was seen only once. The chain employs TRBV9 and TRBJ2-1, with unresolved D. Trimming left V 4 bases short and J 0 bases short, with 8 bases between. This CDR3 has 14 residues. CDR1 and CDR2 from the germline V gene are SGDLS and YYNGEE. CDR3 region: CASSQSFSYNEQFF. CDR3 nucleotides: TGTGCCAGCAGCCAATCGTTCTCCTACAATGAGCAGTTCTTC.

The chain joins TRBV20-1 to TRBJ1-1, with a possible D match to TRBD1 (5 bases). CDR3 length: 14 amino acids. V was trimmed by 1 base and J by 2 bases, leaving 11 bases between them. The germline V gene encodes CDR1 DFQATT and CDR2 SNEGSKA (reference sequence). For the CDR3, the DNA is TGCAGTGCTAGAGTATACAGGATAAACACTGAAGCTTTCTTT. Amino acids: CSARVYRINTEAFF.